The entry below gives a single T cell receptor (beta chain) sequence along with its context. This record belongs to a study of blood T cells in healthy people across ages. Primed by a sample-barcoded 5' primer and a J-beta primer mix, a second PCR proceeded for about 7 to 12 cycles. TCRdb fed the 5' RACE reads into MiXCR, producing one record per CDR3 protein. This sample has about 1.5 million distinct CDR3 sequences, with 40% to 45% found just once. With V trimmed by 4 bases and J by 6 bases, 4 bases remained unmatched. Germline V gene data show CDR1 as LGHNA and CDR2 as YSLEER. The CDR3 is 13 residues long.

The sample was blood. The TCR sequence derives from a woman under 30 in good health. This sequence joins TRBV4-3 and TRBJ1-2; 8 nucleotides line up with TRBD1. CDR3 sequence reads: CASSRGQADGYTF. For the CDR3, the DNA is TGCGCCAGCAGCCGGGGACAGGCTGATGGCTACACCTTC.